The rows below give T cell receptor beta chains drawn from one sample of a study of blood T cell repertoires in COVID-19. Clones were read by immunoSEQ multiplex PCR, and TCRdb kept only the in-frame ones, dropping some. The data contain 270,000 or so clones, roughly 80% of them seen just once; the ten biggest clones take up roughly 3.1%. Material: PBMCs or T cells enriched from blood (not recorded which). These receptors were taken from a man over 45 who had recovered from COVID-19. The CDR3 runs from the conserved cysteine through the conserved F or W. The D gene is left open where the match is weak. The listing skips clone size in some rows; elsewhere it reads once, few, many or a size class.

D gene	V gene	J gene	clone size	CDR3 DNA	CDR3 protein
NA	TRBV6-5	TRBJ2-1	many	TGTGCCAGCAGTTACGGGCAGGGAATAAGAATAGACGAGCAGTTCTTC	CASSYGQGIRIDEQFF
NA	TRBV2	TRBJ1-3	NA	TGTGCCAGCAGTGATTATCTTGGAAACACCATATATTTT	CASSDYLGNTIYF
NA	TRBV9	TRBJ2-7	NA	TGTGCCAGCAGCGACGGGCACGCGGGATACTCCTACGAGCAGTACTTC	CASSDGHAGYSYEQYF
NA	TRBV5-1	TRBJ2-3	NA	TGCGCCAGCAGCTTGGTGACTAGTTTCGCAGATACGCAGTATTTT	CASSLVTSFADTQYF
NA	TRBV18	TRBJ2-7	NA	TGTGCCAGCTCACCCGGGTACGCGACCTACGAGCAGTACTTC	CASSPGYATYEQYF
NA	TRBV27	TRBJ1-5	NA	TGTGCCAGCAGTTTATCGGGCCCCTTACCTAATCAGCCCCAGCATTTT	CASSLSGPLPNQPQHF
TRBD2	TRBV10-3	TRBJ2-2	NA	TGTGCCATCAGTGAGCCAGGGGGACTAGCGAGCACCGGGGAGCTGTTTTTT	CAISEPGGLASTGELFF
NA	TRBV28	TRBJ1-1	NA	TGTGCCAGCAGTCCCCCCGGGTCGGGGACTGAAGCTTTCTTT	CASSPPGSGTEAFF
TRBD1	TRBV19	TRBJ1-1	NA	TGTGCCAGTAGTTCGCCGGACCGGGACAGGGCCCCAGGAATGAACACTGAAGCTTTCTTT	CASSSPDRDRAPGMNTEAFF
NA	TRBV27	TRBJ2-2	NA	TGTGCCAGCAGTTCCCATTACACCGGGGAGCTGTTTTTT	CASSSHYTGELFF
NA	TRBV6-2/TRBV6-3	TRBJ2-5	NA	TGTGCCAGCAGTTTCGCGTTTGGTTCCCAGTACTTC	CASSFAFGSQYF
NA	TRBV7-3	TRBJ1-1	NA	TGTGCCAGCAGCTTGAGAGGGATGAACACTGAAGCTTTCTTT	CASSLRGMNTEAFF
TRBD1	TRBV9	TRBJ2-7	NA	TGTGCCAGCAGCGTAGGGGACAGCAGCTCCTACGAGCAGTACTTC	CASSVGDSSSYEQYF
NA	TRBV14	TRBJ1-4	NA	TGTGCCAGCAGCCAAGGGACATATGAAAAACTGTTTTTT	CASSQGTYEKLFF
TRBD2	TRBV24-1	TRBJ2-5	NA	TGTGCCACCAGTGATGGGCGCCAGCGGGGGGGACTAGAGACCCAGTACTTC	CATSDGRQRGGLETQYF
NA	TRBV28	TRBJ1-5	once	TGTGCCAGCAGTCCGTCTTCCCCCCAGCATTTT	CASSPSSPQHF
NA	TRBV7-3	TRBJ2-2	many	TGTGCCAGCAGCTTAAATCCAGGGCCGAACACCGGGGAGCTGTTTTTT	CASSLNPGPNTGELFF
NA	TRBV4-3	TRBJ2-3	many	TGCGCCAGCAGCCAAGATTGGCGGGTCTCTAGCACAGATACGCAGTATTTT	CASSQDWRVSSTDTQYF
NA	TRBV7-2	TRBJ1-3	few	TGTGCCAGCAGCTTCTTCCCGGGATCGGGAAACACCATATATTTT	CASSFFPGSGNTIYF
TRBD1	TRBV18	TRBJ2-7	once	TGTGCCAGCTCACCACGGGACAGTCTCTACGAGCAGTACTTC	CASSPRDSLYEQYF
TRBD2	TRBV10-2	TRBJ2-2	NA	TGCGCCAGCAGTGAGACTAGCGGGAGAGGGGAGCTGTTTTTT	CASSETSGRGELFF
NA	TRBV18	TRBJ1-3	few	TGTGCCAGCTCACCGCAGGCCCCAAGCTCTGGAAACACCATATATTTT	CASSPQAPSSGNTIYF
TRBD1	TRBV5-1	TRBJ1-3	NA	TGCGCCAGCAGCCGAGGGACAGGTTTGGGGAACACCATATATTTT	CASSRGTGLGNTIYF
TRBD1	TRBV5-1	TRBJ2-3	NA	TGCGCCAGCAGCAGTGGAGACAGGGGACGCACAGATACGCAGTATTTT	CASSSGDRGRTDTQYF
NA	TRBV19	TRBJ2-7	NA	TGTGCCAGTAGTATCAGCCGGGGTCGTTTCGACGAGCAGTACTTC	CASSISRGRFDEQYF
TRBD1	TRBV6-5	TRBJ2-5	NA	TGTGCCAGCAGCGAGACAGGGGGAAGGGAGACCCAGTACTTC	CASSETGGRETQYF
TRBD1	TRBV7-3	TRBJ1-3	NA	TGTGCCAGCAGCTCCAACAGGGGGAACACCATATATTTT	CASSSNRGNTIYF
TRBD1	TRBV18	TRBJ1-1	NA	TGTGCCAGCTCACCAACCGGACAGGGCACTGAAGCTTTCTTT	CASSPTGQGTEAFF
NA	TRBV19	TRBJ2-2	NA	TGTGCCAGTAACCTCGGCGGGTACACCGGGGAGCTGTTTTTT	CASNLGGYTGELFF
NA	TRBV28	TRBJ2-1	NA	TGTGCCAGTCGCGGAGGGGATCATTACAATGAGCAGTTCTTC	CASRGGDHYNEQFF
TRBD2	TRBV10-1	TRBJ2-1	few	TGCGCCAGCAGCCCCCTGGCAGCGGGGAGCTCCTACAATGAGCAGTTCTTC	CASSPLAAGSSYNEQFF
NA	TRBV24-1	TRBJ2-1	NA	TGTGCCACCAGTGGACAGAGGCCCGACAATGAGCAGTTCTTC	CATSGQRPDNEQFF
TRBD1	TRBV6-1	TRBJ2-3	once	TGTGCCAGCAGTGAGGTCAGGGGGACAGATACGCAGTATTTT	CASSEVRGTDTQYF
NA	TRBV11-2	TRBJ2-7	NA	TGTGCCAGCAGCTTAGATCATTATGGACACCCAAGCTCCTACGAGCAGTACTTC	CASSLDHYGHPSSYEQYF
NA	TRBV10-1	TRBJ2-3	NA	TGCGCCAGCAGTGGACAGTTGGACACAGATACGCAGTATTTT	CASSGQLDTDTQYF
NA	TRBV18	TRBJ2-7	NA	TGTGCCAGCTCAAGGGGCGGTATCTACGAGCAGTACTTC	CASSRGGIYEQYF
NA	TRBV10-2	TRBJ2-7	NA	TGCGCCAGCAGTGAGTCCAGAGTAAGGGGCTACGAGCAGTACTTC	CASSESRVRGYEQYF
TRBD1	TRBV5-4	TRBJ1-1	NA	TGTGCCAGCAGCTTGGGAGCCGGGACAGTGAACACTGAAGCTTTCTTT	CASSLGAGTVNTEAFF
NA	TRBV30	TRBJ1-3	NA	TGTGCCTGGACCCTCCAGATTTCTGGAAACACCATATATTTT	CAWTLQISGNTIYF
NA	TRBV28	TRBJ2-6	NA	TGTGCCAGCAGTACAACTAGTACTGGGGCCAACGTCCTGACTTTC	CASSTTSTGANVLTF
TRBD1	TRBV10-3	TRBJ1-3	few	TGTGCCATCGTTGGGACAGCTGGAAACACCATATATTTT	CAIVGTAGNTIYF
NA	TRBV11-3	TRBJ2-1	NA	TGTGCCAGCAGCTCCCCCTTTAGTCAAGGGGTCAATGAGCAGTTCTTC	CASSSPFSQGVNEQFF
NA	TRBV3-1/TRBV3-2	TRBJ1-5	NA	TGTGCCAGCAGCCAATCGGCAGAGGGCCCCTCTCAGCCCCAGCATTTT	CASSQSAEGPSQPQHF
NA	TRBV2	TRBJ1-4	NA	TGTGCCAGCAGTGTAGGTCAGGCCGAAAAACTGTTTTTT	CASSVGQAEKLFF
NA	TRBV11-3	TRBJ2-1	NA	TGTGCCAGCAGCTTCAGCGGGCCACAGCAGTTCTTC	CASSFSGPQQFF